The 17 T cell receptor beta chains in this list originate from one sample, sequenced in a study of OX40 agonist ivuxolimab in advanced cancers. This table comes from immunoSEQ multiplex PCR, and its TCRdb copy is limited to in-frame clones, with some not included. The repertoire has approximately 90,000 clones, about 88% of them found once; the top ten carry about 0.3%. The input for sequencing was CD4+ or CD8+ T cells sorted from blood, taken in a trial of the OX40 agonist ivuxolimab. These receptors originate from an adult with an advanced solid tumor such as melanoma, head and neck, liver or kidney cancer.

The V call is TRBV19, the J call TRBJ2-2; D ambiguous. The CDR3 consists of 17 residues. Germline CDR1 reads LNHDA; CDR2 reads SQIVND (reference sequence). V dropped 6 bases and J dropped 3 bases, with 20 bases sitting between them. The CDR3 sequence: CASRGLMRTPYTGELFF. CDR3 DNA sequence: TGTGCCAGTAGGGGCTTGATGCGCACCCCGTACACCGGGGAGCTGTTTTTT.

The V call is TRBV10-3, the J call TRBJ2-5, with TRBD1 as a possible D gene (5 bases). Trimming took off 2 bases at V and 1 base at J, with 11 bases between the two ends. The CDR3 contains 15 residues. Germline V gene data show CDR1 as ENHRY and CDR2 as SYGVKD. As DNA, the CDR3 is TGTGCCATCAGTGAGCCCCAGGGATTCCAAGAGACCCAGTACTTC. It encodes CAISEPQGFQETQYF.

Of note for this clone: This CDR3 is also generated by other DNA sequences in the sample. The V and J genes are TRBV6-5 and TRBJ2-7, with D possibly being TRBD1 (5 bases). Germline V CDR1 and CDR2: MNHEY, SVGAGI. This CDR3 contains 15 residues. V was clipped by 3 bases and J by 4 bases, with 16 bases between them. The CDR3 sequence is CASSYRQGRPYEQYF. The CDR3 DNA follows: TGTGCCAGCAGTTATCGGCAGGGTCGGCCTTACGAGCAGTACTTC.

There are a few counts of this clone. The V and J genes are TRBV2 and TRBJ1-2; TRBD1 matches at 7 bases. CDR1 and CDR2 from the germline V gene are SNHLY and FYNNEI. This CDR3 is built from 15 residues. V lost 5 bases, J lost 7 bases, and 13 bases stayed unmatched. The CDR3 coding sequence is TGTGCCAGCAGTCCGAAAGCCTCAGGGGGATCTGGCTACACCTTC. Protein: CASSPKASGGSGYTF.

The chain joins TRBV5-1 to TRBJ2-5; 7 positions agree with TRBD1. This CDR3 contains 14 residues. With V trimmed by 3 bases and J by 4 bases, 6 bases remained unmatched. Germline loops: CDR1 SGHRS, CDR2 YFSETQ. This chain's CDR3 is CASSSGPGGETQYF. The DNA for the CDR3 is TGCGCCAGCAGCTCAGGCCCAGGGGGAGAGACCCAGTACTTC. The variable domain in full, completed from reference TRBV5-1 and TRBJ2-5, reads KAGVTQTPRYLIKTRGQQVTLSCSPISGHRSVSWYQQTPGQGLQFLFEYFSETQRNKGNFPGRFSGRQFSNSRSEMNVSTLELGDSALYLCASSSGPGGETQYFGPGTRLLVL.

This clone was picked up a small number of times. This rearrangement joins TRBV5-4 to TRBJ1-2; 10 bases align to TRBD1. Germline V gene lookup returns CDR1 SGHNT and CDR2 YYREEE (reference sequence). J was trimmed by 2 bases and V by 3 bases; bases with no gene match: 4. The CDR3 has 15 residues. The CDR3 sequence: CASSWDRGGNYGYTF. The DNA for the CDR3 is TGTGCCAGCAGCTGGGACAGGGGAGGAAACTATGGCTACACCTTC. Together with reference TRBV5-4 and TRBJ1-2, the CDR3 gives the full variable domain: ETGVTQSPTHLIKTRGQQVTLRCSSQSGHNTVSWYQQALGQGPQFIFQYYREEENGRGNFPPRFSGLQFPNYSSELNVNALELDDSALYLCASSWDRGGNYGYTFGSGTRLTVV.

The chain carries TRBV4-3 and TRBJ2-3; 10 positions agree with TRBD2. Germline lookup yields CDR1 LGHNA and CDR2 YSLEER. V dropped 2 bases and J dropped 4; count of bases not matched to a gene: 9. The CDR3 is 17 amino acids. CDR3 nucleotides: TGCGCCAGCAGCCAACTCCCTAGCGGGGGAACCGCAGATACGCAGTATTTT. Amino acids: CASSQLPSGGTADTQYF.

This chain connects TRBV6-5 to TRBJ1-4; D remains ambiguous. This CDR3 has 15 amino acids. V was trimmed by 6 bases and J by 4 bases, leaving 15 bases between them. Germline-derived CDR1 and CDR2 are MNHEY and SVGAGI. CDR3 sequence (DNA): TGTGCCAGCAGGGGCCCGGACTTACTTAATGAAAAACTGTTTTTT. Translation: CASRGPDLLNEKLFF.

The chain combines TRBV6-5 with TRBJ1-1; weak D call: TRBD1 (6 bases). The CDR3 contains 15 residues. The germline CDR1 and CDR2 sequences are MNHEY and SVGAGI. V dropped 2 bases and J dropped 7 bases, with 17 bases sitting between them. CDR3 sequence: CASSYGQGISSEAFF. CDR3 DNA sequence: TGTGCCAGCAGTTACGGGCAGGGGATATCGAGTGAAGCTTTCTTT.

The gene calls are TRBV12-5 and TRBJ1-2; 9 nucleotides match TRBD1. This CDR3 spans 14 amino acids. Germline lookup yields CDR1 LGHNT and CDR2 FRNRAP. Unmatched junction bases numbered 9, after V lost 7 bases and J lost 6 bases. CDR3 sequence: CASAPRDRGNGYTF. The CDR3 nucleotides read TGTGCTAGTGCCCCTCGAGACAGGGGGAATGGCTACACCTTC.

This chain joins TRBV7-8 and TRBJ2-5; tentatively, D is TRBD1 (6 bases). V was pared by 5 bases and J by 1 base, with 14 bases between. Looked up from germline, CDR1 is SGHVS and CDR2 is FQNEAQ. The length of the CDR3 is 15 residues. The CDR3 bases are TGTGCCAGCAGCCTAGAGAGGACAGCCCAAGAGACCCAGTACTTC. It translates to CASSLERTAQETQYF.

The V gene is TRBV14, the J gene TRBJ1-1; D not resolved. From germline, CDR1 is SGHDN and CDR2 FVKESK. The CDR3 runs to 17 residues. Trimming removed 1 base at V and 0 bases at J, with 15 bases between. The CDR3 here is CASSQGLGTTLNTEAFF. CDR3 in DNA: TGTGCCAGCAGCCAAGGGCTAGGCACAACCCTGAACACTGAAGCTTTCTTT.

The rearrangement joins TRBV2 to TRBJ1-1; D gene uncertain. This CDR3 has 12 residues. Looked up from germline, CDR1 is SNHLY and CDR2 is FYNNEI. The germline V and J ends were trimmed by 9 bases and 1 base, with 9 bases remaining between them. The CDR3 DNA sequence: TGTGCCAGTGGGCGGGAGAACACTGAAGCTTTCTTT. Protein sequence: CASGRENTEAFF. Full variable domain (outside the CDR3, taken from reference TRBV2 and TRBJ1-1): EPEVTQTPSHQVTQMGQEVILRCVPISNHLYFYWYRQILGQKVEFLVSFYNNEISEKSEIFDDQFSVERPDGSNFTLKIRSTKLEDSAMYFCASGRENTEAFFGQGTRLTVV.

In this sample, this clone turned up once. The V call is TRBV19, the J call TRBJ2-6; D not resolved. The V end lost 5 bases, the J end lost 2 bases, and 7 bases lay between the germline ends. This CDR3 has 14 amino acids. The germline V gene encodes CDR1 LNHDA and CDR2 SQIVND (reference sequence). CDR3 residues: CASSPRAGANVLTF. Written as DNA, the CDR3 is TGTGCCAGTAGTCCTAGGGCTGGGGCCAACGTCCTGACTTTC.

The chain carries TRBV29-1 and TRBJ2-3, with 7 bases that match TRBD1. The germline gives CDR1 SQVTM, CDR2 ANQGSEA. This CDR3 is 14 amino acids long. The V gene end was trimmed by 7 bases and the J gene end by 1 base; junction bases not matched to a gene: 8. CDR3 nucleotides: TGCAGCGGGGAGACAGGGTATGGCACAGATACGCAGTATTTT. Translating gives CSGETGYGTDTQYF.

This sequence joins TRBV2 and TRBJ2-1; D remains unclear. Germline assignment: CDR1 SNHLY and CDR2 FYNNEI. V lost 6 bases and J lost 10, with 13 bases in between. CDR3 size: 12 residues. As DNA, the CDR3 is TGTGCCAGCAGCGGTACTTCCGTAGAGCAGTTCTTC. Amino acid sequence: CASSGTSVEQFF.

V usage is TRBV2 and J usage is TRBJ1-5, with D perhaps TRBD1 (6 bases). The V gene lost 7 bases and the J gene lost 3 bases, with 16 bases spanning the gap. This CDR3 has 15 residues. Germline V gives CDR1 SNHLY, CDR2 FYNNEI. The CDR3, as DNA: TGTGCCAGCACCGACCGCGGACAGCCCAATCAGCCCCAGCATTTT. Protein product: CASTDRGQPNQPQHF.